The text below deals with one T cell receptor (beta chain). Its antigen is still unknown. The RNA input was roughly 0.45 to 1 ug, and it was reverse transcribed with random hexamers. With immunoSEQ multiplex PCR, TCR beta CDR3 was amplified across 54 Vbeta and 13 Jbeta. TCRdb re-called the immunoSEQ multiplex PCR reads with MiXCR, one entry per CDR3 protein. Found here are tens of thousands of distinct CDR3 sequences, just under 95% of them singletons; the top ten hold around 0.33%. This sample was included in a study of CD8 T cells in Susac syndrome. About the research overall: Patients with Susac syndrome were therapy-naive, on corticosteroids, or on intravenous immunoglobulin alone at the time that blood was drawn.

General study results and limits: Clonal expansion did not appear in Susac syndrome CD4+ T cell repertoires.

Trimming removed 2 bases at V and 5 bases at J, with 10 bases between. The CDR3 loop spans 14 amino acids. The germline V gene has CDR1 MDHEN and CDR2 SYDVKM. The recently defined diagnostic criteria for definite or probable disease were met by the Susac syndrome patients. The source is a human donor with Susac syndrome. The sequencing input was CD4+ T cells from PBMCs. This sequence joins TRBV28 and TRBJ1-5; D gene ambiguous. CDR3 loop: CASSLPDGDQPQHF. The CDR3 region has the DNA TGTGCCAGCAGTTTACCCGATGGGGATCAGCCCCAGCATTTT.